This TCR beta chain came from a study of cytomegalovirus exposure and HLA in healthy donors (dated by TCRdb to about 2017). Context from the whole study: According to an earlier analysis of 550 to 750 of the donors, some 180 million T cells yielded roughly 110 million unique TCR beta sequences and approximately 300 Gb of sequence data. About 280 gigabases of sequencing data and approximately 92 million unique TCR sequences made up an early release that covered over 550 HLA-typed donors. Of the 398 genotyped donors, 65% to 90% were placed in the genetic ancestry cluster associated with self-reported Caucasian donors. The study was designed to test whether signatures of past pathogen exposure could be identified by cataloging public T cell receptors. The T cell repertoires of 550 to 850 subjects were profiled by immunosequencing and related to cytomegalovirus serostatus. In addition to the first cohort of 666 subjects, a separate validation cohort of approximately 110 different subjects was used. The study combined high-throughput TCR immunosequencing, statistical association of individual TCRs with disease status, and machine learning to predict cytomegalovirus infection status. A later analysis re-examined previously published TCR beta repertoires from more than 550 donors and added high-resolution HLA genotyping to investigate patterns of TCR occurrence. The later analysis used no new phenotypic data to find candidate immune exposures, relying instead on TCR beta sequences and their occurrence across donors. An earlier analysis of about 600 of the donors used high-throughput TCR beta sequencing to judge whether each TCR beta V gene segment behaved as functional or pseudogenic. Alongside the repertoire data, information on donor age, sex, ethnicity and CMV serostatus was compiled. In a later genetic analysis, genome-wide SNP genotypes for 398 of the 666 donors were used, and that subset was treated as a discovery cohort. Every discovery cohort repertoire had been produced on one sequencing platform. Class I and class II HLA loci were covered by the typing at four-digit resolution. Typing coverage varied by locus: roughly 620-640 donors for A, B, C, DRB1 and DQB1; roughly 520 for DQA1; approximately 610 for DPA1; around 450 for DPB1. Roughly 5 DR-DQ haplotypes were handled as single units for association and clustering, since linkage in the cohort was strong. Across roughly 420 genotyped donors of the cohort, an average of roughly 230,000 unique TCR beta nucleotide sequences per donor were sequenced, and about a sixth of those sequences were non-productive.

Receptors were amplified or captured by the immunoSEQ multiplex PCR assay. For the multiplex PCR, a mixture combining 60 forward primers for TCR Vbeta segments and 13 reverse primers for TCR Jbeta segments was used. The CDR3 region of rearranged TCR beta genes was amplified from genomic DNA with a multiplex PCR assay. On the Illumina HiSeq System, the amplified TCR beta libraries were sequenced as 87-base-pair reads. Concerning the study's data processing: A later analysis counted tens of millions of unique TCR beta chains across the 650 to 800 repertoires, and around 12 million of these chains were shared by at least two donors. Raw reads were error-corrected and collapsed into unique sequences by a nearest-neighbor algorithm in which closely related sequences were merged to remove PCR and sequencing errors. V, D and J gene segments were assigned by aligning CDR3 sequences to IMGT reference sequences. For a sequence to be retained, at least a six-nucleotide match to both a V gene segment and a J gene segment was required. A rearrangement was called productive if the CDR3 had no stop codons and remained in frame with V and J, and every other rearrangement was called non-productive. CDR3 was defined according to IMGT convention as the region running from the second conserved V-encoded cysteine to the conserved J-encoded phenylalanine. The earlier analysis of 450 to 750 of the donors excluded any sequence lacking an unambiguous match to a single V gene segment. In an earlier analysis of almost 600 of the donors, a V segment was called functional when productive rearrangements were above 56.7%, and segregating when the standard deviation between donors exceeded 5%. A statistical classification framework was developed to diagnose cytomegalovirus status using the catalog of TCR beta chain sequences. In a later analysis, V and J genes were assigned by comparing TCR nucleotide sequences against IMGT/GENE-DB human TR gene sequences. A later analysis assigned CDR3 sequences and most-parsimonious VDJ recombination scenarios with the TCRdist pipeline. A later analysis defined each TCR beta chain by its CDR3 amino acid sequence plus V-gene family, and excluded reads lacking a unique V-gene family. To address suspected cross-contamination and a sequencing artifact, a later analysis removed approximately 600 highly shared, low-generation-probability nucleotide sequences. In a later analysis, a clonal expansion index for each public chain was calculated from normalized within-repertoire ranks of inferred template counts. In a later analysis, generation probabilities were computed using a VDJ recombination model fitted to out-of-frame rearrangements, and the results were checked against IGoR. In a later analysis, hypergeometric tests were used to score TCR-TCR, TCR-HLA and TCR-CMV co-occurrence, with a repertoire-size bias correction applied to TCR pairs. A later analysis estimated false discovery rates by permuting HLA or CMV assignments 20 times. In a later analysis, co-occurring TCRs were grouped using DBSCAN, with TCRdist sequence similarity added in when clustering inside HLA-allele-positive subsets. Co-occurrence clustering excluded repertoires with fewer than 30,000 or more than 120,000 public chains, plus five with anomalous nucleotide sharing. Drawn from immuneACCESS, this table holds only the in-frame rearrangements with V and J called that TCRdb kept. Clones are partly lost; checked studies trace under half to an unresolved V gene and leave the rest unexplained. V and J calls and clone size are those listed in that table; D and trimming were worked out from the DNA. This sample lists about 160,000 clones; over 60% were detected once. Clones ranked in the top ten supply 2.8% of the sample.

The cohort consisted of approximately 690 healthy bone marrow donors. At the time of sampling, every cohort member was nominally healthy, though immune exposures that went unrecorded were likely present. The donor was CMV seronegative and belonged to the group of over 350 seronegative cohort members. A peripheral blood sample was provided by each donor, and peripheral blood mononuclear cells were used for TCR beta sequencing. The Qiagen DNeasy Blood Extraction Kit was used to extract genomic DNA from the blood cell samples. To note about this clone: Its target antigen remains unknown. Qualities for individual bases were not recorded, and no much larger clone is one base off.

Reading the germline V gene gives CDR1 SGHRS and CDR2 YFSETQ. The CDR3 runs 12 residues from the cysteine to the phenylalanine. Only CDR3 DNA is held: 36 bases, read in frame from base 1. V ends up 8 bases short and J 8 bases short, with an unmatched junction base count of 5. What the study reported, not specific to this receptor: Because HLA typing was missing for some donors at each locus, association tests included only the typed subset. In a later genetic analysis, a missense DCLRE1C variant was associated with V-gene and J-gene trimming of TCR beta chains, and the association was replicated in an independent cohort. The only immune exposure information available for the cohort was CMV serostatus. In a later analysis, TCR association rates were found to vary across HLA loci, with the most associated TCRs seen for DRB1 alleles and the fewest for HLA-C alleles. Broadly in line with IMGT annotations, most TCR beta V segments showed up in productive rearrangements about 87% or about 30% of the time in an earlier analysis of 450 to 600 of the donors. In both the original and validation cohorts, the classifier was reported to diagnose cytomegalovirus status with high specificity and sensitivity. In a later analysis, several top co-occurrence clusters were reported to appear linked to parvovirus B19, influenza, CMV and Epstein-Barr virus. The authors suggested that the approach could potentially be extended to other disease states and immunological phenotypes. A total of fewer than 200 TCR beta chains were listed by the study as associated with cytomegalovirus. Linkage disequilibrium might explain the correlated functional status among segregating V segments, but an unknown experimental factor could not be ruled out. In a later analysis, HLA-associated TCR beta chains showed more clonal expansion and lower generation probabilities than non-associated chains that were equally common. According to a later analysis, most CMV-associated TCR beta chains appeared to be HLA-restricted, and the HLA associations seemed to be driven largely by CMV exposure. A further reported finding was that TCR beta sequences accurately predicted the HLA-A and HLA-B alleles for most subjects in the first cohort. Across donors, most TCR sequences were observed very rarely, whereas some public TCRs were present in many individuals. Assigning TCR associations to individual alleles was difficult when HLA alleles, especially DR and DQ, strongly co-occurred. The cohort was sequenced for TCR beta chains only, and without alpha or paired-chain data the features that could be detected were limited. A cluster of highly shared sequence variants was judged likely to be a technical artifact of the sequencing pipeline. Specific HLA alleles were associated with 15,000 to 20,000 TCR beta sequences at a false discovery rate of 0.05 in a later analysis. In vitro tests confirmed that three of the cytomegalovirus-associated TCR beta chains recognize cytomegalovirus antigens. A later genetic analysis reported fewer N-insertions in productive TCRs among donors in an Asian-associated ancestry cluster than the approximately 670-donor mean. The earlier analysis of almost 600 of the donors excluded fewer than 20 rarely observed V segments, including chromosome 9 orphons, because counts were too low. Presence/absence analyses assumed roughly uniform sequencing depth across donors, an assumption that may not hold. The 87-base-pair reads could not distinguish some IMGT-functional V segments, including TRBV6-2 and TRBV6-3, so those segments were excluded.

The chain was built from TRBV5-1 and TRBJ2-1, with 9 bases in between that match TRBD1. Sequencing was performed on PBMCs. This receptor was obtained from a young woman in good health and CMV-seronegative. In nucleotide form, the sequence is TGCGCCAGTGGGACAGGGTGGGATGAGCAGTTCTTC. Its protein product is CASGTGWDEQFF.